Presented here are 30 T cell receptor beta chains from one specimen sequenced in a study of shared clonotypes between healthy human individuals. Naive CD8 cells lacked CD45RO, underwent positive selection for CCR7 and left out terminally differentiated effector memory CD45RA+ cells. Some clones are missing from TCRdb's copy, which holds only in-frame ones; the method was immunoSEQ multiplex PCR. The table records around 650,000 clones, roughly 96% of them present only once. Sequenced sample: naive CD8+ T cells sorted from blood. The receptors were sampled from a woman in her 30s in good health.

The CDR3, as DNA: TGTGCCAGCAGGTACTTAGCGGGAAGCGGTGAGCAGTTCTTC. It yields the protein CASRYLAGSGEQFF. The chain is built from TRBV27 and TRBJ2-1; 8 bases agree with TRBD2. Germline V gives CDR1 MNHEY, CDR2 SMNVEV (reference sequence). The CDR3 sequence is 14 residues long. V lost 6 bases to trimming and J lost 9 bases; unmatched junction nucleotides: 10.

This chain joins TRBV27 and TRBJ2-1; D perhaps matches TRBD2 (5 bases). V was clipped by 2 bases and J by 11 bases, with 10 bases between them. The CDR3 sequence is 12 residues long. The germline gives CDR1 MNHEY, CDR2 SMNVEV (reference sequence). The CDR3 DNA follows: TGTGCCAGCAGTTTACTACGGGGTCAGCAGTTCTTC. This codes for CASSLLRGQQFF.

The V and J genes are TRBV4-2 and TRBJ2-7; 8 positions agree with TRBD2. The length of the CDR3 is 15 residues. Germline CDR1 is LGHNA and CDR2 is YNFKEQ. Trimming took 0 bases from V and 3 from J; bases not matched to a gene: 4. The CDR3, as DNA: TGTGCCAGCAGCCAAGATCCTGGGACTAGCTACGAGCAGTACTTC. Translation: CASSQDPGTSYEQYF.

In nucleotides, the CDR3 is TGTGCCAGCAGACTAGCGGGAGGACATACTAGCACAGATACGCAGTATTTT. Residues: CASRLAGGHTSTDTQYF. This chain connects TRBV2 to TRBJ2-3; 12 bases match TRBD2. The J segment lost 0 bases and the V segment lost 6 bases, leaving 7 bases of the junction unmatched. CDR3 length: 17 residues. CDR1 is SNHLY, CDR2 FYNNEI, per germline.

The chain recombines TRBV10-2 with TRBJ1-5, with 7 bases identical to TRBD1. Germline CDR1 and CDR2: WSHSY and SAAADI. Germline trimming cut 3 bases from V and 6 bases from J; bases unmatched to any gene: 11. The CDR3 is made up of 16 amino acids. The CDR3 DNA reads TGCGCCAGCAGTGACAGAGACAGGGACTTGAGTCAGCCCCAGCATTTT. Its protein is CASSDRDRDLSQPQHF.

The chain couples TRBV2 to TRBJ2-1, with unresolved D. In germline, CDR1 is SNHLY, CDR2 FYNNEI. The V gene lost 6 bases and the J gene lost 7 bases, with 10 bases spanning the gap. The CDR3 is 12 residues long. CDR3 nucleotide sequence: TGTGCCAGCAGCCCCAATCGGAATGAGCAGTTCTTC. This sequence encodes CASSPNRNEQFF.

The J gene is TRBJ2-5, the V gene TRBV2, with D perhaps given as TRBD1 or TRBD2 (6 bases each). Trimming left V 9 bases short and J 5 bases short, with 16 bases between. This CDR3 is 13 amino acids long. CDR1 SNHLY and CDR2 FYNNEI come from the germline V gene. CDR3 sequence reads: CARGGRTEETQYF. The CDR3 coding sequence is TGTGCCAGGGGGGGTCGGACAGAGGAGACCCAGTACTTC.

For this clone: This same CDR3 is encoded by further DNA sequences in the sample. J is TRBJ2-7 and V is TRBV9; weak D call: TRBD2 (6 bases). V was shortened by 0 bases and J by 3 bases, with 10 bases between the two germline ends. CDR1 SGDLS and CDR2 YYNGEE come from the germline V gene. The CDR3 is made up of 14 amino acids. CDR3 bases: TGTGCCAGCAGCGTAGCTGGAGGGAACTACGAGCAGTACTTC. This gives the protein CASSVAGGNYEQYF.

The V and J genes are TRBV6-1 and TRBJ1-3; possible D gene TRBD1, 5 bases. Germline values: CDR1 MNHNS, CDR2 SASEGT. V was cut by 3 bases and J by 0 bases, with 9 bases left in between. The CDR3 extends over 15 amino acids. CDR3 DNA sequence: TGTGCCAGCAGTGACGGTAGGGGCTCTGGAAACACCATATATTTT. Translating gives CASSDGRGSGNTIYF.

This clone has just one count. The gene calls are TRBV27 and TRBJ2-7, with D maybe TRBD2 (6 bases). Per the germline V gene, CDR1 is MNHEY and CDR2 is SMNVEV (reference sequence). With 3 bases removed from V and 12 bases from J, the gap between germline ends came to 21 bases. The CDR3 extends over 14 amino acids. As DNA, the CDR3 is TGTGCCAGCAGTTTCTATAGCGGACCAACCGGGAGGTACTTC. This gives the protein CASSFYSGPTGRYF.

This rearrangement joins TRBV27 to TRBJ1-2, with 9 bases identical to TRBD1. The V segment lost 3 bases and the J segment 6 bases; nucleotides outside the gene matches: 5. From germline, CDR1 is MNHEY and CDR2 SMNVEV (reference sequence). This CDR3 has 14 residues. CDR3 protein: CASSFLQGADGYTF. CDR3 sequence (DNA): TGTGCCAGCAGTTTCCTACAGGGGGCGGATGGCTACACCTTC.

V and J are TRBV13 and TRBJ2-2; D unclear. CDR1 and CDR2 from the germline V gene are PRHDT and FYEKMQ (reference sequence). The CDR3 sequence is 15 residues long. V lost 5 bases to trimming and J lost 6 bases, with 16 bases between them. For the CDR3, the DNA is TGTGCCAGCAGCACATCGGGCACCAGCCCCGGGGAGCTGTTTTTT. It encodes CASSTSGTSPGELFF. The whole variable domain, remainder taken from reference TRBV13 and TRBJ2-2, is AAGVIQSPRHLIKEKRETATLKCYPIPRHDTVYWYQQGPGQDPQFLISFYEKMQSDKGSIPDRFSAQQFSDYHSELNMSSLELGDSALYFCASSTSGTSPGELFFGEGSRLTVL.

The chain employs TRBV11-2 and TRBJ2-2, with no clear D. The CDR3 totals 14 residues. From germline, CDR1 is SGHAT and CDR2 FQNNGV. V gave up 5 bases and J gave up 1 base, with 8 bases separating them. The CDR3 DNA follows: TGTGCCAGCAGCCCTGCTGGGAACACCGGGGAGCTGTTTTTT. Translating it yields CASSPAGNTGELFF. The full variable domain, in which reference TRBV11-2 and TRBJ2-2 provide the parts outside the CDR3, is EAGVAQSPRYKIIEKRQSVAFWCNPISGHATLYWYQQILGQGPKLLIQFQNNGVVDDSQLPKDRFSAERLKGVDSTLKIQPAKLEDSAVYLCASSPAGNTGELFFGEGSRLTVL.

The rearrangement links TRBV14 to TRBJ1-2; D is unresolved. Germline V gives CDR1 SGHDN, CDR2 FVKESK. Trimming stripped 0 bases from V and 2 bases from J, with 10 bases between. The CDR3 is 15 residues long. This CDR3 reads CASSQDRMGNYGYTF. CDR3 nucleotides: TGTGCCAGCAGCCAAGATCGGATGGGCAACTATGGCTACACCTTC.

The rearrangement uses TRBV6-4 and TRBJ2-7; 10 bases fit TRBD2. Germline V lookup: CDR1 MRHNA, CDR2 SNTAGT. This CDR3 has 15 residues. The ends lost 6 bases at V and 3 bases at J; junction bases unmatched: 8. CDR3 in DNA: TGTGCCAGCAGAACTACCGGGACTAGCGACTACGAGCAGTACTTC. Translation gives CASRTTGTSDYEQYF.

The chain uses TRBV25-1 and TRBJ1-4; TRBD1 agrees at 8 bases. The length of the CDR3 is 14 residues. The germline V gene has CDR1 MGHDK and CDR2 SYGVNS. Germline trimming cut 8 bases from V and 7 bases from J; bases unmatched to any gene: 9. As DNA, the CDR3 is TGTGCCAGCGCCCCGACAGGGGTCTCTGAAAAACTGTTTTTT. It is translated as CASAPTGVSEKLFF.

The chain employs TRBV27 and TRBJ2-3; 10 nucleotides line up with TRBD2. V shed 5 bases and J 1 base; nucleotides not matched to a gene: 12. CDR3 length: 18 amino acids. The germline CDR1 and CDR2 sequences are MNHEY and SMNVEV (reference sequence). CDR3 coding DNA: TGTGCCAGCAGTCCTCGGCTAGCGGGAGTCCCGGGCACAGATACGCAGTATTTT. The encoded protein is CASSPRLAGVPGTDTQYF.

This sequence joins TRBV7-9 and TRBJ1-2, with a tentative D call TRBD1 (5 bases). Per the germline V gene, CDR1 is SEHNR and CDR2 is FQNEAQ (reference sequence). Trimming removed 5 bases from V and 4 bases from J, with 14 bases in between. The CDR3 totals 14 residues. CDR3 sequence reads: CASSPFDSRYGYTF. CDR3 DNA sequence: TGTGCCAGCAGCCCTTTTGACAGTCGCTATGGCTACACCTTC.

The CDR3 coding sequence is TGTGCCAGCACCGGAAGCGGGCCGGTAGGCCTTCGGGGCAATCAGCCCCAGCATTTT. It yields the protein CASTGSGPVGLRGNQPQHF. The chain joins TRBV9 to TRBJ1-5; D call uncertain. The CDR3 length is 19 residues. V lost 6 bases, J lost 2 bases, and 27 bases lay in between. Germline lookup yields CDR1 SGDLS and CDR2 YYNGEE.

J is TRBJ1-4 and V is TRBV25-1; D is perhaps TRBD1 (6 bases). This CDR3 spans 18 amino acids. Germline CDR1 reads MGHDK; CDR2 reads SYGVNS. V was cut by 4 bases and J by 8 bases, with 26 bases left in between. The CDR3 coding sequence is TGTGCCAGCAGTGTTTCCGGGGGGGCCCCAGAGTTTCGGGAAAAACTGTTTTTT. Amino acid sequence: CASSVSGGAPEFREKLFF.

This clone was picked up one time. The chain carries TRBV10-2 and TRBJ2-3, with 13 bases aligning to TRBD2. V gave up 10 bases and J gave up 5 bases; unmatched junction bases: 6. The CDR3 is made up of 14 amino acids. Germline CDR1 reads WSHSY; CDR2 reads SAAADI. The CDR3 sequence is CATRTSGRIDTQYF. In DNA form, the CDR3 reads TGCGCCACCAGGACTAGCGGGAGAATAGATACGCAGTATTTT.

This rearrangement joins TRBV11-2 to TRBJ2-7; the D is unclear. The CDR3 has 12 amino acids. V gave up 1 base and J gave up 5 bases, with 6 bases separating them. Germline CDR1 and CDR2: SGHAT and FQNNGV. The CDR3 nucleotides read TGTGCCAGCAGCTTAGGGATCCACGAGCAGTACTTC. It is translated as CASSLGIHEQYF.

This chain connects TRBV15 to TRBJ2-1, with D possibly TRBD2 on 5 matching bases. Trimming removed 4 bases at V and 9 bases at J, with 13 bases between. Germline V gene sequence: CDR1 LNHNV, CDR2 YYDKDF (reference sequence). CDR3 size: 13 residues. Here the CDR3 DNA reads TGTGCCACCAGCACCCCCCCCGCGGGTGAGCAGTTCTTC. This sequence encodes CATSTPPAGEQFF. The variable domain in full, with the rest retrieved from reference TRBV15 and TRBJ2-1, is DAMVIQNPRYQVTQFGKPVTLSCSQTLNHNVMYWYQQKSSQAPKLLFHYYDKDFNNEADTPDNFQSRRPNTSFCFLDIRSPGLGDTAMYLCATSTPPAGEQFFGPGTRLTVL.

This clone was observed a few times. V gene TRBV5-6 combines with J gene TRBJ2-7; D remains ambiguous. The CDR3 loop spans 16 amino acids. The germline V gene encodes CDR1 SGHDT and CDR2 YYEEEE. V lost 0 bases and J 0 bases, leaving 13 bases between the germline ends. The CDR3 nucleotides read TGTGCCAGCAGCTTGGCCGGATGGGTCCCCTCCTACGAGCAGTACTTC. Its protein is CASSLAGWVPSYEQYF.

The DNA for the CDR3 is TGTGCCAGCAGCTTACCGCCACTAGCGCTATACAATGAGCAGTTCTTC. Its translation is CASSLPPLALYNEQFF. The chain has TRBV7-9 and TRBJ2-1, with TRBD2 identical over 7 bases. The CDR3 is 16 residues long. Germline-derived CDR1 and CDR2 are SEHNR and FQNEAQ (reference sequence). Trimming cost V 2 bases and J 4 bases; bases outside gene matches: 8.

V and J are TRBV21-1 and TRBJ1-4; the D segment call TRBD1 is taken from the table without a DNA check. TRBV21-1 is designated a pseudogene. CDR3 length: 19 residues. CDR3 protein: CASSKAPQGRAATNEKLFF. CDR3 nucleotide sequence: TGTGCCAGCAGCAAAGCACCGCAGGGGAGAGCGGCAACTAATGAAAAACTGTTTTTT.

This chain uses TRBV6-5 with TRBJ1-4; no firm D call. The CDR3 contains 15 residues. V lost 4 bases and J 3 bases, leaving 12 bases between the germline ends. Germline V gene data show CDR1 as MNHEY and CDR2 as SVGAGI. In DNA form, the CDR3 reads TGTGCCAGCAGTTCCAGACATCTGCCTAATGAAAAACTGTTTTTT. Amino acid sequence: CASSSRHLPNEKLFF.

V usage is TRBV28 and J usage is TRBJ1-4; 10 nucleotides align to TRBD1. In germline, CDR1 is MDHEN, CDR2 SYDVKM. The junction had 7 bases not matched to a gene; V was cut back by 4 bases and J by 2 bases. The CDR3 is 17 residues long. The CDR3 reads CASSYPDRGGTNEKLFF. The DNA of the CDR3 is TGTGCCAGCAGTTACCCGGACAGGGGGGGGACTAATGAAAAACTGTTTTTT.

The chain has TRBV11-1 and TRBJ2-5; TRBD1 matches at 7 bases. This CDR3 contains 17 residues. Germline V gene data show CDR1 as SGHAT and CDR2 as FQDESV (reference sequence). Germline trimming cut 4 bases from V and 0 bases from J; bases unmatched to any gene: 11. The CDR3: CASSWGPRGPNQETQYF. The DNA for the CDR3 is TGTGCCAGCAGCTGGGGTCCGAGGGGGCCTAACCAAGAGACCCAGTACTTC. The full variable domain, completed using reference TRBV11-1 and TRBJ2-5, is EAEVAQSPRYKITEKSQAVAFWCDPISGHATLYWYRQILGQGPELLVQFQDESVVDDSQLPKDRFSAERLKGVDSTLKIQPAELGDSAMYLCASSWGPRGPNQETQYFGPGTRLLVL.

This chain joins TRBV27 and TRBJ2-1, with 13 bases that match TRBD2. The germline V gene has CDR1 MNHEY and CDR2 SMNVEV (reference sequence). The junction had 7 bases not matched to a gene; V was cut back by 4 bases and J by 4 bases. The CDR3 covers 17 residues. CDR3 loop: CASSSGLAGPFYNEQFF. The CDR3 DNA follows: TGTGCCAGCAGTTCGGGACTAGCGGGACCCTTTTACAATGAGCAGTTCTTC.